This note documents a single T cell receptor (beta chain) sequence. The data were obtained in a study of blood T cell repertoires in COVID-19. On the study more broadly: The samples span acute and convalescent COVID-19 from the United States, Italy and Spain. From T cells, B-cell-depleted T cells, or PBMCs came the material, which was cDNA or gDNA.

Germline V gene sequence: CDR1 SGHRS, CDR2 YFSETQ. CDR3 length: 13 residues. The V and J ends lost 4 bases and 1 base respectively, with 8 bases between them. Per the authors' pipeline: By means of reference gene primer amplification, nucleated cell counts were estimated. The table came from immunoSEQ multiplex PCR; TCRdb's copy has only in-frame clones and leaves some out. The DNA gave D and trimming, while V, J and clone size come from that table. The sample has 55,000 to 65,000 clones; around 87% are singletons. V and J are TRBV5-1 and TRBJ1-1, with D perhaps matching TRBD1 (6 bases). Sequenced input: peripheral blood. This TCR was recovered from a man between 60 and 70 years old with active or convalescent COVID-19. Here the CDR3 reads CASSAQGNTEAFF. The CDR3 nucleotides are TGCGCCAGCAGCGCACAGGGGAACACTGAAGCTTTCTTT.